Listed below are T cell receptor beta chains from one sample, sequenced in a study of blood T cells in healthy people across ages. MiXCR, applied by TCRdb to the 5' RACE reads, yields one record per CDR3 protein. This sample has hundreds of thousands of distinct CDR3 sequences, with around half found just once. The specimen sequenced was blood. All receptors come from a man older than 75 in good health. Each CDR3 is given with its conserved first and last residue. Each record gives: D gene, clone size, J gene, V gene, CDR3 length, CDR3 protein, CDR3 DNA. A D gene is named only where the DNA matches it firmly. The size entry is marked missing in some rows and otherwise reads once, few, many or a size class.

-,-,TRBJ1-1,TRBV5-1,15,CASSLGAPMNTEAFF,TGCGCCAGCAGCTTGGGGGCCCCGATGAACACTGAAGCTTTCTTT
-,-,TRBJ1-1,TRBV2,12,CASSVRGAEAFF,TGTGCCAGCAGTGTCCGGGGCGCTGAAGCTTTCTTT
TRBD2,-,TRBJ2-3,TRBV14,15,CASSQASGSSDTQYF,TGTGCCAGCAGCCAAGCTAGCGGGAGTTCAGATACGCAGTATTTT
-,-,TRBJ2-7,TRBV9,15,CASSVGDSQPYEQYF,TGTGCCAGCAGCGTAGGTGACAGCCAGCCCTACGAGCAGTACTTC
TRBD1,once,TRBJ1-1,TRBV2,14,CASSDGQGAVEAFF,TGTGCCAGCAGTGACGGGCAGGGGGCGGTTGAAGCTTTCTTT
-,-,TRBJ2-7,TRBV20-1,15,CSAVPGALLSYEQYF,TGCAGTGCTGTTCCGGGGGCCCTCCTCTCCTACGAGCAGTACTTC
-,few,TRBJ2-3,TRBV6-6,13,CASSYGTYRYAYF,TGTGCCAGCAGTTACGGAACCTACAGATACGCGTATTTT
-,many,TRBJ2-5,TRBV18,13,CASSRDIQETQYF,TGTGCCAGCAGCCGGGACATCCAAGAGACCCAGTACTTC
TRBD1,-,TRBJ2-7,TRBV5-5,16,CAGSLSGTGSSYEQYF,TGTGCCGGCAGCCTTTCCGGGACAGGGAGCTCCTACGAGCAGTACTTC
TRBD2,few,TRBJ2-7,TRBV7-6,14,CASSMGLAGNEQYF,TGTGCCAGCAGCATGGGACTAGCGGGAAACGAGCAGTACTTC
TRBD2,-,TRBJ2-1,TRBV28,18,CATRGLAGAGTSYNEQFF,TGTGCCACCCGGGGACTAGCGGGGGCAGGGACCTCCTACAATGAGCAGTTCTTC
-,-,TRBJ2-7,TRBV28,13,CASSSIGPYEQYF,TGTGCCAGCAGCTCGATAGGACCCTACGAGCAGTACTTC
-,-,TRBJ1-6,TRBV6-5,13,CATLRSYNSPLHF,TGTGCCACCCTTCGCTCCTATAATTCACCCCTCCACTTT
-,few,TRBJ2-4,TRBV29-1,12,CSVPQGGGAQYF,TGCAGCGTTCCTCAGGGGGGAGGCGCGCAGTACTTC